This TCR beta chain was sequenced during a study of PD-1 blockade in mismatch repair-deficient tumors. Across the whole study: All were previously treated, progressing patients with about 11 mismatch repair-deficient cancer types.

Assay: immunoSEQ multiplex PCR; the TCRdb copy retains only in-frame clones and omits some. This table has about 100,000 clones, about 79% appearing once. About this clone itself: The target antigen is unknown.

Study findings and constraints: Tumor-resident clones, often undetectable pretreatment in blood, expanded then contracted after pembrolizumab.

This CDR3 has 18 residues. Germline trimming cut 2 bases from V and 6 bases from J; bases unmatched to any gene: 11. CDR1 SGHTA and CDR2 FQGNSA come from the germline V gene. Sequencing was performed on peripheral blood, taken approximately 36 weeks after starting pembrolizumab. This TCR came from an adult with mismatch repair-deficient cancer. The J gene is TRBJ2-2, the V gene TRBV7-2; 11 bases agree with TRBD1. CDR3 nucleotide sequence: TGTGCCAGCAGCTTAAATAGTGTCGGACAGGGGGCTTCCGGGGAGCTGTTTTTT. Residues: CASSLNSVGQGASGELFF.